The 10 T cell receptor beta chains in this list originate from one sample, sequenced in a study of CD8 T cells in ankylosing spondylitis. TCRdb processed the 5' RACE reads anew with MiXCR; each CDR3 protein has one entry. This sample has nearly 350,000 distinct CDR3 sequences, with over 12% found just once. The sequenced sample was blood, either unsorted or a sorted T cell fraction (not recorded which). These receptors all come from a male donor with ankylosing spondylitis or in good health (not recorded which).

The J gene is TRBJ2-2, the V gene TRBV27; 7 bases align to TRBD2. Germline V CDR1 and CDR2: MNHEY, SMNVEV (reference sequence). CDR3 length: 13 residues. V lost 2 bases and J lost 8; bases outside the gene matches: 2. The DNA of the CDR3 is TGTGCCAGCAGTTTAGCTAGCGGAGGGGAGCTGTTTTTT. Its translation: CASSLASGGELFF.

This clonotype was counted between two and nine times. V gene TRBV29-1 combines with J gene TRBJ1-1; 8 bases map to TRBD1. Germline V gives CDR1 SQVTM, CDR2 ANQGSEA. V gave up 5 bases and J gave up 1 base; unmatched junction bases: 6. This CDR3 region has 14 residues. CDR3 loop: CSVTPGTGNTEAFF. The CDR3 DNA is TGCAGCGTTACACCCGGGACAGGGAACACTGAAGCTTTCTTT.

This clonotype was counted once. The rearrangement links TRBV19 to TRBJ1-5; weak D call: TRBD1 (5 bases). V lost 4 bases, J lost 2 bases, and 9 bases lay in between. Germline assignment: CDR1 LNHDA and CDR2 SQIVND (reference sequence). The CDR3 spans 14 residues. The CDR3 loop is CASSKPGGNQPQHF. The CDR3, as DNA: TGTGCCAGTAGTAAACCGGGGGGCAATCAGCCCCAGCATTTT.

This clonotype was seen at least ten times. The genes are TRBV4-2 and TRBJ2-7; 8 bases line up with TRBD1. This CDR3 spans 15 amino acids. Germline V gives CDR1 LGHNA, CDR2 YNFKEQ. Trimming removed 2 bases from V and 2 bases from J; junction bases left unmatched: 5. CDR3 sequence (DNA): TGTGCCAGCAGCCAATTGGACAGGGCCCCCTACGAGCAGTACTTC. This translates into CASSQLDRAPYEQYF.

This clonotype was seen a few times. The V and J genes are TRBV7-2 and TRBJ2-4, with TRBD2 matching over 14 bases. The CDR3 extends over 20 amino acids. The ends lost 5 bases at V and 2 bases at J; junction bases unmatched: 14. From germline, CDR1 is SGHTA and CDR2 FQGNSA. For the CDR3, the DNA is TGTGCCAGCAGCCTAACGGGACTAGCGGGAGTCATGGGGCCCAAAAACATTCAGTACTTC. Encoded protein: CASSLTGLAGVMGPKNIQYF.

This clonotype was detected a few times. The genes are TRBV20-1 and TRBJ2-2; 9 bases fit TRBD2. CDR1 and CDR2 (germline): DFQATT, SNEGSKA (reference sequence). J lost 4 bases, V lost 5 bases, and 17 bases had no gene match. The CDR3 totals 18 residues. CDR3 DNA sequence: TGCAGTGCTCTTAGGAGGCTAGCGGGAATCTCAGGCACCGGGGAGCTGTTTTTT. Protein: CSALRRLAGISGTGELFF.

This sequence joins TRBV3-1 and TRBJ2-1; 7 bases line up with TRBD1. This CDR3 is 17 amino acids long. Germline lookup yields CDR1 LGHDT and CDR2 YNNKEL (reference sequence). V shed 3 bases and J 0 bases; nucleotides not matched to a gene: 8. As DNA, the CDR3 is TGTGCCAGCAGCCATAGACAGGGACCTAGCTCCTACAATGAGCAGTTCTTC. Amino acids: CASSHRQGPSSYNEQFF.

The chain employs TRBV5-1 and TRBJ2-1; maybe TRBD2 (5 bases). Germline V gene lookup returns CDR1 SGHRS and CDR2 YFSETQ. The ends were cut back, 9 bases at V and 2 bases at J, with 18 bases in the middle. CDR3 length: 15 residues. CDR3 nucleotide sequence: TGCGCCACCCGTCAACGGACTGAGCCCTACAATGAGCAGTTCTTC. Protein sequence: CATRQRTEPYNEQFF.

The chain combines TRBV14 with TRBJ2-7; D may correspond to TRBD1 or TRBD2 (5 bases each). V lost 4 bases, J lost 1 base, and 11 bases lay in between. Germline V gene lookup returns CDR1 SGHDN and CDR2 FVKESK. CDR3 size: 14 residues. CDR3 sequence (DNA): TGTGCCAGCAGCCGGGGACCGGGGTCCTACGAGCAGTACTTC. It encodes CASSRGPGSYEQYF.

A few counts support this clonotype. The rearrangement joins TRBV27 to TRBJ2-2; D may be TRBD1 or TRBD2 (6 bases each). V was cut by 5 bases and J by 5 bases, with 27 bases left in between. Germline V lookup: CDR1 MNHEY, CDR2 SMNVEV (reference sequence). This CDR3 spans 19 amino acids. The DNA for the CDR3 is TGTGCCAGCAGTCGCGAACCCCCGGGGTCGGGGGCGGTAACCGGGGAGCTGTTTTTT. It specifies CASSREPPGSGAVTGELFF.